The 29 T cell receptor beta chains below all came from one sample that was sequenced in a study of CXCR3-negative and CXCR3-positive naive CD8 T cells. Study results and caveats: Relative to CXCR3-negative naive cells, CXCR3-positive naive cells had more hydrophobic TRB CDR3s.

These receptors have no identified antigens. UMI-labeled 5' RACE TRB cDNA libraries were prepared from the cells. Using the 5' RACE reads, TCRdb records one entry per CDR3 protein without DNA. Its listing shows 100,000 or so distinct CDR3 sequences. The sequencing sample was made of naive CXCR3+ CD8+ T cells from blood. Subset indicated: CD45RO-CCR7+CD27+CD95- naive CD8+ T cells expressing CXCR3 (TNR3+). These receptors all come from a human donor in good health. Some clones in this sample may be carry-over from other donors' samples.

The chain has TRBV12-5 and TRBJ2-3; TCRdb designates TRBD2, a call that cannot be tested without DNA. Germline V gene data show CDR1 as LGHNT and CDR2 as FRNRAP. This CDR3 contains 17 residues. The CDR3 here is CASGLAGLSGRTDTQYF.

This sequence joins TRBV11-2 and TRBJ2-7; the D gene TCRdb calls, TRBD2, cannot be checked with no DNA. Germline V gene sequence: CDR1 SGHAT, CDR2 FQNNGV. This CDR3 region has 16 residues. This CDR3 reads CASSLPTSGRDYEQYF.

The V gene is TRBV7-3, the J gene TRBJ1-2. Germline CDR1 and CDR2: SGHTA and FQGTGA. The CDR3 length is 13 residues. The CDR3 reads CASSSQNLYGYTF.

V usage is TRBV15 and J usage is TRBJ2-7; TCRdb proposes TRBD1, but this gene call is untestable without DNA. This CDR3 is 12 amino acids long. Germline CDR1 reads LNHNV; CDR2 reads YYDKDF (reference sequence). The CDR3 is CATRAPGGAQYF.

This chain joins TRBV9 and TRBJ2-1; the D call of TRBD2 rests on TCRdb alone, since no DNA is present to check it. This CDR3 spans 15 amino acids. CDR1 SGDLS and CDR2 YYNGEE come from the germline V gene. CDR3 sequence reads: CASSDPGLSYGEQFF.

The genes are TRBV27 and TRBJ2-1; no DNA is available, so the TRBD2 call from TCRdb remains unchecked. The CDR3 contains 14 residues. Germline V gene data show CDR1 as MNHEY and CDR2 as SMNVEV (reference sequence). This chain's CDR3 is CASSSGLDLGEQFF.

The rearrangement links TRBV7-9 to TRBJ2-7; the TRBD2 assignment by TCRdb is unverifiable without DNA. The CDR3 runs to 13 residues. Germline CDR1 is SEHNR and CDR2 is FQNEAQ (reference sequence). CDR3 loop: CASSRGGVAEQYF.

The chain has TRBV28 and TRBJ2-1; the TCRdb D gene call, TRBD1, has no DNA to confirm it. Germline CDR1 and CDR2: MDHEN and SYDVKM. This CDR3 contains 16 residues. The CDR3 reads CASSISRDRNYNEQFF. Full variable domain (outside the CDR3, taken from reference TRBV28 and TRBJ2-1): DVKVTQSSRYLVKRTGEKVFLECVQDMDHENMFWYRQDPGLGLRLIYFSYDVKMKEKGDIPEGYSVSREKKERFSLILESASTNQTSMYLCASSISRDRNYNEQFFGPGTRLTVL.

The chain carries TRBV7-9 and TRBJ2-1. Per germline, CDR1 SEHNR and CDR2 FQNEAQ (reference sequence). This CDR3 spans 11 amino acids. The CDR3 sequence: CASSSPYEQFF.

The chain carries TRBV12-3 or TRBV12-4 and TRBJ2-5; TCRdb selects TRBD1, and the lack of DNA leaves this call unchecked. CDR3 size: 14 residues. This chain's CDR3 is CASSFRGQQETQYF.

The chain combines TRBV12-3 or TRBV12-4 with TRBJ2-1; TCRdb returns TRBD2, unconfirmable since there is no DNA. This CDR3 has 15 residues. The CDR3 sequence: CASLAGTRQYNEQFF.

The chain is built from TRBV29-1 and TRBJ2-1; TCRdb calls TRBD1, which cannot be checked without DNA. Per germline, CDR1 SQVTM and CDR2 ANQGSEA. The CDR3 consists of 19 residues. CDR3: CSVWWFVEEQTGEANEQFF.

The chain carries TRBV27 and TRBJ1-1. CDR1 is MNHEY and CDR2 is SMNVEV in the germline V gene (reference sequence). This CDR3 has 14 amino acids. This chain's CDR3 is CASSLSIANTEAFF.

The J gene is TRBJ2-3, the V gene TRBV28. The CDR3 runs to 14 residues. CDR1 is MDHEN and CDR2 is SYDVKM in the germline V gene. The CDR3 spells CASSLRSYYDTQYF.

The gene calls are TRBV7-9 and TRBJ2-1; TCRdb indicates TRBD1, and absent DNA this call remains unverified. CDR1 is SEHNR, CDR2 FQNEAQ, per germline (reference sequence). This CDR3 contains 15 residues. This CDR3 is CASSLTGGLDNEQFF.

The genes are TRBV2 and TRBJ2-5; TCRdb indicates TRBD2, and absent DNA this call remains unverified. This CDR3 has 15 residues. Germline lookup yields CDR1 SNHLY and CDR2 FYNNEI. The CDR3 spells CASSETLASSETQYF.

J is TRBJ2-5 and V is TRBV25-1; absent DNA, TCRdb's TRBD1 call cannot be checked. The CDR3 has 13 amino acids. Germline CDR1 reads MGHDK; CDR2 reads SYGVNS. This CDR3 is CASARDPFETQYF.

The V call is TRBV29-1, the J call TRBJ2-5; the TCRdb D gene call, TRBD1, has no DNA to confirm it. The CDR3 loop spans 14 amino acids. The germline V gene has CDR1 SQVTM and CDR2 ANQGSEA. CDR3 sequence: CSVEFPGWEETQYF.

The chain recombines TRBV28 with TRBJ2-4. The CDR3 consists of 12 residues. The germline V gene has CDR1 MDHEN and CDR2 SYDVKM. The CDR3 spells CASSATLNIQYF.

This sequence joins TRBV7-9 and TRBJ2-7; TCRdb outputs TRBD2, but without DNA this stays unchecked. The CDR3 has 17 amino acids. Looked up from germline, CDR1 is SEHNR and CDR2 is FQNEAQ (reference sequence). This CDR3 is CASSTRTSGSPSYEQYF.

The chain has TRBV4-1 and TRBJ1-2; as DNA is missing, the TRBD1 call by TCRdb cannot be tested. In germline, CDR1 is MGHRA, CDR2 YSYEKL. The CDR3 is 14 amino acids. The CDR3 sequence is CASSQATGGGGYTF.

This chain uses TRBV11-2 with TRBJ2-6. Germline CDR1 and CDR2: SGHAT and FQNNGV. This CDR3 comprises 15 residues. This CDR3 reads CASSSGPSGANVLTF.

The chain employs TRBV7-2 and TRBJ2-2; absent DNA, TCRdb's TRBD2 call cannot be checked. This CDR3 region has 15 residues. Germline CDR1 reads SGHTA; CDR2 reads FQGNSA. CDR3: CASSHTTSGSWELFF.

The rearrangement joins TRBV5-1 to TRBJ2-5; with no DNA, the TCRdb D assignment of TRBD1 cannot be verified. CDR3 length: 14 residues. Germline V gives CDR1 SGHRS, CDR2 YFSETQ. CDR3 sequence: CASSFGQGAETQYF.

The chain joins TRBV5-1 to TRBJ2-7. Germline CDR1 SGHRS, CDR2 YFSETQ. The length of the CDR3 is 14 residues. CDR3 sequence reads: CASSLGQYNYGQYF.

The chain joins TRBV28 to TRBJ1-5; the TCRdb D gene call, TRBD1, has no DNA to confirm it. This CDR3 region has 16 residues. Germline assignment: CDR1 MDHEN and CDR2 SYDVKM. Here the CDR3 reads CATNQAAHYSNQPQHF. Full variable domain (remainder filled in from reference TRBV28 and TRBJ1-5): DVKVTQSSRYLVKRTGEKVFLECVQDMDHENMFWYRQDPGLGLRLIYFSYDVKMKEKGDIPEGYSVSREKKERFSLILESASTNQTSMYLCATNQAAHYSNQPQHFGDGTRLSIL.

The chain carries TRBV7-9 and TRBJ2-7; TCRdb lists TRBD1, though no DNA is available to test this call. The CDR3 spans 13 residues. Germline V gene data show CDR1 as SEHNR and CDR2 as FQNEAQ (reference sequence). CDR3 protein: CASSFGMNDEQYF.

V usage is TRBV6-2 or TRBV6-3 and J usage is TRBJ2-2. The CDR3 runs to 16 residues. Germline loops: CDR1 MNHEY, CDR2 SVGEGT. CDR3 sequence: CASSYLRTWNTGELFF.

The genes are TRBV28 and TRBJ1-2. The germline CDR1 and CDR2 sequences are MDHEN and SYDVKM. The CDR3 length is 14 residues. CDR3 amino acids: CASSWRGGLYGYTF.